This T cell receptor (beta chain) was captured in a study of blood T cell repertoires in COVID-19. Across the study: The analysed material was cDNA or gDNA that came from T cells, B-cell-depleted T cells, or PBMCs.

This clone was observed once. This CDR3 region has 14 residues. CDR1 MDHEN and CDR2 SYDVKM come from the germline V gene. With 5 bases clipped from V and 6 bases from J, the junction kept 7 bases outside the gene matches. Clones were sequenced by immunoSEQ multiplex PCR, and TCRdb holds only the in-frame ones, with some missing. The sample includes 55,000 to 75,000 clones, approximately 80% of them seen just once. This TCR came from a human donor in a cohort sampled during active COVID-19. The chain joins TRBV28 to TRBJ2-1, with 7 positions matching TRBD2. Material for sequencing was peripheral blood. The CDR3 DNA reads TGTGCCAGCAGTATCAGCGGGATCGGCAATGAGCAGTTCTTC. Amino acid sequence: CASSISGIGNEQFF.